This section outlines one T cell receptor (beta chain) sequence together with its context. What it recognizes is unknown. Described treatment: around 19 received Ad26.COV2.S at low or high dose, single or two shots; about five received placebo; per-sample allocation not given. Sampling was performed 63 days after the first vaccine or placebo injection. The data were obtained in a study of Ad26.COV2.S vaccination and SARS-CoV-2 variants. TCRdb keeps only in-frame clones here, not all; method: immunoSEQ multiplex PCR. The sample carries about 400,000 clones, around 89% recorded once. General observations from the study: Across vaccine and placebo recipients, the breadth of non-spike TCRs was similar.

Per germline, CDR1 LNHNV and CDR2 YYDKDF (reference sequence). Trimming took off 1 base at V and 4 bases at J, with 14 bases between the two ends. This CDR3 comprises 16 residues. The clonotype originates from a person between 18 and 60 years old who received the Ad26.COV2.S COVID-19 vaccine or a placebo. The rearrangement joins TRBV15 to TRBJ1-5, with D perhaps matching TRBD1 (5 bases). Here the sequenced sample was peripheral blood, taken in a trial of Ad26.COV2.S vaccine versus placebo. The CDR3, as DNA: TGTGCCACCAGCAGAGCAAGGGGTTTGGAGAATCAGCCCCAGCATTTT. This codes for CATSRARGLENQPQHF.